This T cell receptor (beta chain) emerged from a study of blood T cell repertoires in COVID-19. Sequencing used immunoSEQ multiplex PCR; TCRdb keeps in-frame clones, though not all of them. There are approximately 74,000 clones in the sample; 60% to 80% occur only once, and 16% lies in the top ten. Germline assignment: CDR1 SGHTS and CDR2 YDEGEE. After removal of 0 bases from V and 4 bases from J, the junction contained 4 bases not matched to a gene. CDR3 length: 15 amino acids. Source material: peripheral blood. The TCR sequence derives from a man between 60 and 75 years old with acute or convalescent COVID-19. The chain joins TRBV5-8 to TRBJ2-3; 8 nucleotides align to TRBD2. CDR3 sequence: CASSLATSGADTQYF. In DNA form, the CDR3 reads TGTGCCAGCAGCTTGGCCACTAGCGGTGCAGATACGCAGTATTTT.